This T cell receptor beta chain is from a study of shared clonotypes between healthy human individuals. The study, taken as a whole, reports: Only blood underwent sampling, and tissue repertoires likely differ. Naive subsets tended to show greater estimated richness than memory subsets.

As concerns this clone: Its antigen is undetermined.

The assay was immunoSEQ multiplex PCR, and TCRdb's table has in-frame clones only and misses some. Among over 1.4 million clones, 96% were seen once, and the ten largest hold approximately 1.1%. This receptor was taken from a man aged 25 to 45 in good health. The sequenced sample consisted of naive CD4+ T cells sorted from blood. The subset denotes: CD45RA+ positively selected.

The DNA of the CDR3 is TGTGCCAGCAGTGAATGGGGCAGCTCTGGAAACACCATATATTTT. This codes for CASSEWGSSGNTIYF. The V and J genes are TRBV2 and TRBJ1-3; perhaps TRBD1 as D (5 bases). The germline V and J ends were trimmed by 2 bases and 0 bases, with 8 bases remaining between them. CDR1 is SNHLY and CDR2 is FYNNEI in the germline V gene. The CDR3 runs to 15 residues.